One and the same sample provided the 22 T cell receptor beta chains below, sequenced in a study of molecular identifiers for immune sequencing clone quantification. In TCRdb, the PCR reads were re-called with MiXCR into one record per CDR3 protein. The table records 550,000 to 750,000 distinct CDR3 sequences, around 20% of them present only once. Sequences were obtained from naive CD8+ T cells from blood, with Jurkat cell RNA spiked in. The subset is: FACS-sorted CD8+CD4-CCR7+CD45RA+ naive T cells. Source of these receptors: a human donor in good health. Some libraries in this study had Jurkat cell RNA spiked in.

This clonotype was counted ten times or more. This chain links TRBV7-9 with TRBJ1-1, with no clear D. The CDR3 spans 14 residues. Trimming shortened V by 2 bases and J by 1 base, and 8 bases separated the two germline ends. Per germline, CDR1 SEHNR and CDR2 FQNEAQ (reference sequence). CDR3 DNA: TGTGCCAGCAGCTTACGGCCAGAGAACACTGAAGCTTTCTTT. Its protein product is CASSLRPENTEAFF. The full variable domain, with the rest looked up from reference TRBV7-9 and TRBJ1-1, is DTGVSQNPRHKITKRGQNVTFRCDPISEHNRLYWYRQTLGQGPEFLTYFQNEAQLEKSRLLSDRFSAERPKGSFSTLEIQRTEQGDSAMYLCASSLRPENTEAFFGQGTRLTVV.

In the case of this clonotype: A much larger clone lies one base from this, so it may be a read error. This sequence joins TRBV12-5 and TRBJ2-3, with TRBD2 matching over 7 bases. The CDR3 consists of 15 residues. CDR1 and CDR2 (germline): LGHNT, FRNRAP. Trimming took 0 bases from V and 5 from J; bases not matched to a gene: 5. CDR3 protein: CASGLVGGTIDTQYF. The CDR3 nucleotides are TGTGCTAGTGGTTTGGTAGGTGGGACTATAGATACGCAGTATTTT.

This clonotype was seen at least ten times. The chain has TRBV30 and TRBJ2-7; TRBD2 matches at 10 bases. This CDR3 spans 15 amino acids. The ends lost 2 bases at V and 2 bases at J; junction bases unmatched: 6. CDR1 GTSNPN and CDR2 SVGIG come from the germline V gene (reference sequence). DNA of the CDR3: TGTGCCTGGAGTTCCCCGGGACTAGCGACCTACGAGCAGTACTTC. As protein: CAWSSPGLATYEQYF.

The chain has TRBV12-3 or TRBV12-4 and TRBJ2-5, with D possibly TRBD2 on 6 matching bases. V was trimmed by 4 bases and J by 10 bases, leaving 19 bases between them. This CDR3 spans 14 amino acids. The CDR3 DNA reads as TGTGCCAGCAGTTCGGAGGGAACCTTGGGGATCCAGTACTTC. It yields the protein CASSSEGTLGIQYF.

This clonotype has at least ten counts. This chain joins TRBV2 and TRBJ2-1; D not certain. The CDR3 spans 14 residues. Per germline, CDR1 SNHLY and CDR2 FYNNEI. V was pared by 3 bases and J by 3 bases, with 9 bases between. In nucleotides, the CDR3 is TGTGCCAGCAGTGAGGTAACCTTCTACAATGAGCAGTTCTTC. Its translation is CASSEVTFYNEQFF.

To note about this clonotype: This clone may be a read error of a much larger clone one base away. The V and J genes are TRBV4-3 and TRBJ2-3; 8 nucleotides line up with TRBD2. The CDR3 loop spans 16 amino acids. Germline V gives CDR1 LGHNA, CDR2 YSLEER. DNA of the CDR3: TGCGCCAGCAGCCAAGATAAAGCGGGAGTGACAGATGCGCAGTATTTT. Translation gives CASSQDKAGVTDAQYF.

This clonotype was detected ten times or more. The chain uses TRBV28 and TRBJ1-2, with 9 bases matching TRBD1. V was clipped by 3 bases and J by 8 bases; unmatched bases: 13. In germline, CDR1 is MDHEN, CDR2 SYDVKM. The CDR3 spans 16 residues. In DNA, the CDR3 is TGTGCCAGCAGTTTTTTTCGCACAGGGGGCGTAGAAGGCTACACCTTC. Residues: CASSFFRTGGVEGYTF.

With respect to this clonotype: At one of its ends the junction is not consistent with the germline gene, which may arise from a read error. The chain combines TRBV18 with TRBJ2-7; 7 bases line up with TRBD1. The CDR3 loop spans 12 amino acids. Germline V gene sequence: CDR1 KGHSH, CDR2 LQKENI. The CDR3 coding sequence is TGTGCCAGCCCACCACAGGGGTACGAGCAGTACTTC. Protein sequence: CASPPQGYEQYF.

As for this clonotype: A much larger clone is a single base away; this may be a read error. The gene calls are TRBV4-1 and TRBJ2-7, with TRBD1 as a possible D gene (6 bases). The V gene's germline CDR1 is MGHRA and CDR2 YSYEKL. This CDR3 spans 15 amino acids. The ends were cut back, 2 bases at V and 9 bases at J, with 20 bases in the middle. CDR3 in amino acids: CASSQRAQGFHGQYF. Here the CDR3 DNA reads TGCGCCAGCAGCCAAAGGGCGCAGGGGTTCCACGGGCAGTACTTC.

As concerns this clonotype: A read error may produce the germline difference seen at one junction end. The V gene is TRBV7-8, the J gene TRBJ1-1; perhaps TRBD1 as D (5 bases). CDR3 length: 16 amino acids. Germline CDR1 and CDR2: SGHVS and FQNEAQ. The CDR3 sequence is CASSLGVLGTNAEAFF. In DNA, the CDR3 is TGTGCCAGCAGCTTAGGGGTGTTAGGGACGAACGCTGAAGCTTTCTTT.

This clonotype was recorded many times. V usage is TRBV20-1 and J usage is TRBJ2-7; 8 nucleotides align to TRBD1. J lost 5 bases, V lost 0 bases, and 6 bases had no gene match. This CDR3 comprises 14 residues. Germline V gene lookup returns CDR1 DFQATT and CDR2 SNEGSKA (reference sequence). Here the CDR3 DNA reads TGCAGTGCTAGAGAGACAGGGGAGTGGAACGAGCAGTACTTC. Translating it yields CSARETGEWNEQYF.

This clonotype has a count of ten or more. The rearrangement links TRBV25-1 to TRBJ2-1; tentatively, D is TRBD1 (7 bases). The V end lost 3 bases, the J end lost 3 bases, and 12 bases lay between the germline ends. This CDR3 region has 15 residues. Germline-derived CDR1 and CDR2 are MGHDK and SYGVNS. DNA for the CDR3: TGTGCCAGCAGTGAGGAGGGGGCCGTCTACAATGAGCAGTTCTTC. This gives the protein CASSEEGAVYNEQFF.

A word on this clonotype: A much larger clone differs by one base, so this may be a read error. Here the CDR3 omits its conserved ending phenylalanine or tryptophan, so a read error is the likely source. No DNA is shown, since the ends of the CDR3 on it are uncertain; the CDR3 is the one TCRdb lists. V is TRBV21-1 and J is TRBJ2-3; whether TRBD2, the table's D call, matches the DNA was not checked. TRBV21-1 represents a pseudogene. Ends included, the CDR3 has 17 residues. Here the CDR3 reads CASRLAGGPDGTDTQYL.

This clonotype occurred many times. The chain is built from TRBV29-1 and TRBJ2-6, with TRBD1 as a possible D gene (6 bases). The CDR3 sequence is 14 residues long. CDR1 and CDR2 (germline): SQVTM, ANQGSEA. The germline V and J ends were trimmed by 2 bases and 6 bases, with 11 bases remaining between them. As DNA, the CDR3 is TGCAGCGTTGAAACAGGGCAGGAGGCCAACGTCCTGACTTTC. Translating it yields CSVETGQEANVLTF.

This clonotype was seen repeatedly, ten times or more. The V call is TRBV6-2 or TRBV6-3, the J call TRBJ1-2; D not resolved. V was cut by 0 bases and J by 1 base, with 21 bases left in between. The CDR3 contains 19 residues. The V gene's germline CDR1 is MNHEY and CDR2 SVGEGT. In nucleotides, the CDR3 is TGTGCCAGCAGTTACTCGATAGCCGTTACAGAAGATTATAACTATGGCTACACCTTC. Translation: CASSYSIAVTEDYNYGYTF.

For this clonotype: A much larger clone is a single base away; this may be a read error. The J gene is TRBJ1-1, the V gene TRBV29-1, with 10 nucleotides matching TRBD1. The CDR3 extends over 15 amino acids. Germline-derived CDR1 and CDR2 are SQVTM and ANQGSEA. The CDR3 sequence is CSVAGTGVMNAEAFF. The CDR3 coding sequence is TGCAGCGTAGCCGGGACAGGGGTCATGAACGCTGAAGCTTTCTTT.

This clonotype has ten or more counts. The chain is built from TRBV12-5 and TRBJ2-5; TRBD1 is a possible D gene (5 bases). The CDR3 sequence is 15 residues long. Germline CDR1 and CDR2: LGHNT and FRNRAP. The V end was cut by 1 base, the J end by 2 bases, with 11 bases between. CDR3 DNA sequence: TGTGCTAGTGGTTTGGCGACGACAGAACAAGAGACCCAGTACTTC. It codes for CASGLATTEQETQYF.

This clonotype was detected a few times. This chain uses TRBV4-3 with TRBJ2-2; 7 bases match TRBD1. The germline gives CDR1 LGHNA, CDR2 YSLEER. The CDR3 is made up of 19 amino acids. The J segment lost 0 bases and the V segment lost 0 bases, leaving 10 bases of the junction unmatched. In DNA, the CDR3 is TGCGCCAGCAGCCAAGAGACGATTAAGGGACAGACGAACACCGGGGAGCTGTTTTTT. Translating it yields CASSQETIKGQTNTGELFF.

This clonotype was recorded many times. The gene calls are TRBV27 and TRBJ1-1; D not resolved. Trimming removed 0 bases from V and 5 bases from J, with 13 bases in between. The CDR3 totals 15 residues. Germline V gene lookup returns CDR1 MNHEY and CDR2 SMNVEV (reference sequence). The CDR3 protein is CASSLSRGIGTEAFF. In nucleotides, the CDR3 is TGTGCCAGCAGTTTATCGAGAGGGATCGGGACTGAAGCTTTCTTT.

Many counts were recorded for this clonotype. The chain carries TRBV4-1 and TRBJ1-2; maybe TRBD1 (5 bases). V lost 4 bases to trimming and J lost 6 bases, with 18 bases between them. Germline values: CDR1 MGHRA, CDR2 YSYEKL. This CDR3 is 15 amino acids long. This CDR3 reads CASSPVGGGMDGYTF. CDR3 sequence (DNA): TGCGCCAGCAGCCCGGTCGGGGGAGGGATGGATGGCTACACCTTC.

A remark on this clonotype: Just one base apart from a much larger clone, this may be a read error. V usage is TRBV30 and J usage is TRBJ2-7; D perhaps matches TRBD2 (7 bases). The CDR3 spans 13 residues. CDR1 GTSNPN and CDR2 SVGIG come from the germline V gene (reference sequence). V was pared by 4 bases and J by 3 bases, with 13 bases between. This CDR3 reads CAWTGRGGYEQYF. The CDR3 DNA reads as TGTGCCTGGACCGGTAGGGGGGGCTACGAGCAGTACTTC.

A word on this clonotype: This may come from a read error, since a much larger clone is one base off. The CDR3 nucleotides read TGCAGTGCTAGATCCTGGGACGGCGAGCGGGAGGCCCAGTACTTC. Residues: CSARSWDGEREAQYF. The rearrangement joins TRBV20-1 to TRBJ2-5; 9 bases line up with TRBD2. Trimming removed 2 bases from V and 9 bases from J; junction bases left unmatched: 13. Germline lookup yields CDR1 DFQATT and CDR2 SNEGSKA (reference sequence). The CDR3 totals 15 residues.